A single sample gave rise to the 9 T cell receptor beta chains below, sequenced in a study of blood T cell repertoires in COVID-19. Produced via immunoSEQ multiplex PCR; TCRdb's table is partial and in-frame only. The sample contains about 130,000 clones, around four fifths of which appear only once. Material: peripheral blood. These receptor sequences come from a man aged 35-49 years with active or convalescent COVID-19.

The sample holds one count of this clone. The rearrangement links TRBV29-1 to TRBJ1-2, with a weak D call TRBD1 (6 bases). The length of the CDR3 is 17 residues. Germline V gene lookup returns CDR1 SQVTM and CDR2 ANQGSEA. V was clipped by 2 bases and J by 4 bases, with 23 bases between them. The CDR3 loop is CSVELRAGDWSGYGYTF. CDR3 coding DNA: TGCAGCGTTGAATTAAGGGCAGGGGATTGGTCTGGCTATGGCTACACCTTC.

This sequence joins TRBV2 and TRBJ2-7, with D hard to call. This CDR3 spans 14 amino acids. Deletions cut 0 bases from V and 0 bases from J, with 6 bases between. Germline values: CDR1 SNHLY, CDR2 FYNNEI. CDR3 coding DNA: TGTGCCAGCAGTGAAGCGGTGAGCTCCTACGAGCAGTACTTC. This encodes CASSEAVSSYEQYF.

The CDR3 spells CASSLQGQGSGKLFF. The CDR3 DNA sequence: TGCGCCAGCAGCTTGCAGGGACAGGGGAGCGGAAAACTGTTTTTT. This sequence joins TRBV5-1 and TRBJ1-4; 10 bases map to TRBD1. Germline V gives CDR1 SGHRS, CDR2 YFSETQ. V lost 1 base and J lost 10; bases outside the gene matches: 7. CDR3 length: 15 amino acids.

This clone was seen more than once but under ten times. The rearrangement uses TRBV19 and TRBJ1-1; the D gene is possibly TRBD1 (6 bases). CDR3 length: 15 residues. Trimming took 9 bases from V and 1 from J, leaving 18 bases between them. Germline-derived CDR1 and CDR2 are LNHDA and SQIVND (reference sequence). CDR3 sequence: CASVMGALGNTEAFF. CDR3 nucleotides: TGTGCCAGCGTAATGGGGGCCCTGGGGAACACTGAAGCTTTCTTT.

CDR3 sequence reads: CASSLTGDGEKLFF. The CDR3 nucleotides are TGTGCCAGCAGCTTGACAGGGGATGGGGAAAAACTGTTTTTT. This sequence joins TRBV7-9 and TRBJ1-4, with 8 positions matching TRBD1. Trimming removed 3 bases from V and 8 bases from J; junction bases left unmatched: 5. This CDR3 has 14 amino acids. Germline lookup yields CDR1 SEHNR and CDR2 FQNEAQ (reference sequence).

CDR3 DNA sequence: TGTGCCAGCGGCTCGGGGGAATACAGCAATCAGCCCCAGCATTTT. This sequence encodes CASGSGEYSNQPQHF. The V call is TRBV6-6, the J call TRBJ1-5, with D maybe TRBD1 (5 bases). CDR1 is MNHNY, CDR2 SVGAGI, per germline (reference sequence). The CDR3 is made up of 15 amino acids. V was pared by 8 bases and J by 1 base, with 15 bases between.

This clone showed up many times. The chain employs TRBV7-3 and TRBJ2-2; D is perhaps TRBD2 (6 bases). The germline V gene encodes CDR1 SGHTA and CDR2 FQGTGA. V was pared by 5 bases and J by 1 base, with 17 bases between. The CDR3 loop spans 17 amino acids. The CDR3 loop reads CASSPSPSVGNTGELFF. The CDR3 region has the DNA TGTGCCAGCAGCCCCTCCCCTAGCGTCGGGAACACCGGGGAGCTGTTTTTT.

This clone came up once. The rearrangement links TRBV29-1 to TRBJ1-4, with D possibly being TRBD1 (5 bases). The CDR3 length is 13 residues. V was cut by 5 bases and J by 1 base, with 8 bases left in between. Germline lookup yields CDR1 SQVTM and CDR2 ANQGSEA. As DNA, the CDR3 is TGCAGCGTTCGGACACAAACTAATGAAAAACTGTTTTTT. Its protein is CSVRTQTNEKLFF.

CDR3 sequence: CATTPGGTGSTEAFF. CDR3 sequence (DNA): TGTGCCACCACTCCCGGGGGGACGGGTTCGACTGAAGCTTTCTTT. This chain links TRBV19 with TRBJ1-1; TRBD1 is a possible D gene (5 bases). Trimming removed 10 bases at V and 5 bases at J, with 23 bases between. Germline assignment: CDR1 LNHDA and CDR2 SQIVND (reference sequence). CDR3 length equals 15 residues.